This T cell receptor (beta chain) was identified in a study of blood T cell repertoires in COVID-19. Study background: The study drew acute and convalescent COVID-19 samples from the United States, Italy and Spain. Sources were T cells, B-cell-depleted T cells, or PBMCs; the material itself was cDNA or gDNA.

Assay used: immunoSEQ multiplex PCR; TCRdb lists only in-frame clones, some missing. The sample has about 260,000 clones, around 87% seen once. The germline gives CDR1 SGHTA, CDR2 FQGNSA. Trimming at V came to 5 bases and at J to 3 bases, leaving 7 bases not matched to a gene. The CDR3 totals 14 residues. Input material: peripheral blood. This chain uses TRBV7-2 with TRBJ2-7, with 7 positions matching TRBD1. The sequence was collected from a woman between 45 and 65 years old who had recovered from COVID-19. CDR3: CASSPKGQSYEQYF. CDR3 sequence (DNA): TGTGCCAGCAGCCCAAAGGGACAGAGCTACGAGCAGTACTTC.